This TCR beta chain was sequenced for a study of Graves' ophthalmopathy and Graves' hyperthyroidism. Amplified material comprised TCR beta CDR3 regions derived from RNA transcripts. HTBI primers were used in a first-round RT-PCR, which preceded a second-round multiplex PCR. TCRdb itself ran the multiplex PCR reads through MiXCR, one entry per CDR3 protein. The sample carries about 740,000 distinct CDR3 sequences, about 44% recorded once. This clonotype was counted ten times or more. Its antigen is unidentified. Study-wide points: A 13-signature model separated ophthalmopathy from stable hyperthyroidism, reaching roughly 85% sensitivity and about 81% specificity cross-validated.

V was trimmed by 5 bases and J by 12 bases, leaving 10 bases between them. Germline CDR1 reads KGHDR; CDR2 reads SFDVKD. CDR3 size: 12 residues. The chain has TRBV24-1 and TRBJ1-6, with D uncertain. The TCR originated in an adult man with Graves' ophthalmopathy. The sequencing input was peripheral blood. The CDR3 nucleotides read TGTGCCACCAGTGGGGAGACTGGACCCCTCCACTTT. It yields the protein CATSGETGPLHF.